Reported below is one TCR beta chain. The table came from immunoSEQ multiplex PCR; TCRdb's copy has only in-frame clones and leaves some out. Among 75,000 to 80,000 clones, around 88% were seen once, and the ten largest hold 0.76%. This sample was included in a study of OX40 agonist ivuxolimab in advanced cancers. Study context: Ivuxolimab doses were 0.01, 0.1, 0.3, 1.5, 3 or 10 mg/kg every 2 weeks. The eligibility criteria allowed prior anti-PD-1, anti-PD-L1 or anti-CTLA-4 therapy, and around 40% had some.

Germline CDR1 and CDR2: MNHEY and SVGAGI. V lost 4 bases to trimming and J lost 7 bases, with 10 bases between them. The CDR3 covers 12 residues. Patients with autoimmune history or systemic immunosuppression were excluded. At baseline, cycle 4 day 1, and cycle 7 day 1, blood was sampled. The specimen comprised CD4+ or CD8+ T cells sorted from blood, sampled in a trial of the OX40 agonist ivuxolimab. This chain connects TRBV6-5 to TRBJ1-1; TRBD1 might be the D (6 bases). This clonotype originated in an adult with an advanced solid tumor such as melanoma, head and neck, liver or kidney cancer. The CDR3 region is CASSSQGIEAFF. CDR3 nucleotides: TGTGCCAGCAGTTCACAGGGCATTGAAGCTTTCTTT.